These T cell receptor beta chains were read from a single sample in a study of blood T cells in healthy people across ages. TCRdb recomputed calls from the 5' RACE reads with MiXCR, one row per CDR3 protein. The sample gives about 830,000 distinct CDR3 sequences, around 68% of which show up once; 28% is in the top ten. Sequencing input: blood. The receptor set was obtained from a man in his thirties or forties in good health. Both conserved end residues are trimmed from each CDR3.

>TRBV20-1
SARTGTSDETQY
>TRBV28
ASSVAGQLLISHT
>TRBV28
ASSPPNRGLDTGELF
>TRBV7-2
ASSSLGQGDQPQH
>TRBV14
ASSPEIRSEKLF
>TRBV6-5
ASSSKSGTDQETQY
>TRBV27
ASSSIRGGAQPQH
>TRBV12-3/TRBV12-4
ASSFLPLTDRGFQETQY
>TRBV6-2/TRBV6-3
ASSRDGQGLYGYT
>TRBV15
ATSRRSQETQY
>TRBV29-1
SVEEETNEQF
>TRBV27
ASSFRGVTDTQY
>TRBV7-9
ASSLAPGASEAF
>TRBV7-2
ASSLMAGRDQPQH
>TRBV6-5
ASSYLAGGSSYNEQF
>TRBV9
ASSVRDRYNEQF
>TRBV27
ASSVSVLPTYEQY
>TRBV20-1
SATRTSGGPSGNEQF
>TRBV28
ASSLPPGQGGHGYT
>TRBV6-2/TRBV6-3
ASSYPSGEYTDTQY
>TRBV10-3
AISGGDADTQY
>TRBV7-2
ASSVGYRDIQY
>TRBV11-1
ASSPGLLYNIQY
>TRBV5-1
ACSLEGGAGGYT
>TRBV20-1
SARSYNEQF
>TRBV6-5
ASSIRHRDYEQY
>TRBV6-5
ASSYDRNQPQH
>TRBV4-2
ASSQATADYGYT
>TRBV20-1
SAGTSGGSSYEQY
>TRBV4-3
ASSQDTGQSINYGYT
>TRBV7-2
ASSLALKLSQETQY
>TRBV28
ASSSDTPSYNEQF
>TRBV6-2/TRBV6-3
ASSYPANYEQY
>TRBV7-2
ASSPTGGSSGANVLT
>TRBV20-1
SAPMGGSGRSYEQY
>TRBV7-2
ASSSTQGHQETQY
>TRBV27
ASSFGAGGYEQY
>TRBV6-6
ASSYPDRGWAQY
>TRBV20-1
SAPPPLVGGLNTDTQY
>TRBV24-1
ATSDARIGTGAYQQY
>TRBV7-2
ASSFDRQSYNEQF
>TRBV12-3/TRBV12-4
ASSKQDSCEQY
>TRBV2
ASSGEGLGKNIQY
>TRBV12-3/TRBV12-4
ASRLTTGDEQF
>TRBV11-2
ASSLALDYEQY